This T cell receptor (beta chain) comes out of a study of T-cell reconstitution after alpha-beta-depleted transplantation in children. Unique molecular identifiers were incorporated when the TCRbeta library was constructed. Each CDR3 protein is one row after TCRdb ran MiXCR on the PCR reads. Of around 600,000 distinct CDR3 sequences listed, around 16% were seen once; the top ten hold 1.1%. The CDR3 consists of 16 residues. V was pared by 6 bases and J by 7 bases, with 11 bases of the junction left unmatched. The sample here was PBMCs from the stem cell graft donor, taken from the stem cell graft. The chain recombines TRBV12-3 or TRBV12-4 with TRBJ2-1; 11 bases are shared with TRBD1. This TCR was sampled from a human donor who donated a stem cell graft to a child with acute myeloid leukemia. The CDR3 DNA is TGTGCCAGCAGGGACCCGGACAGGGGGCTCGGTAATGAGCAGTTCTTC. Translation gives CASRDPDRGLGNEQFF.